The 13 T cell receptor beta chains reported below all come from one sample, sequenced in a study of T cells after yellow fever vaccination. Via MiXCR, TCRdb re-called the 5' RACE reads, giving one row per CDR3 protein. Altogether a few hundred thousand distinct CDR3 sequences are present, around 6.4% being singletons, with the ten largest covering about 15%. The sequencing used PBMCs, collected 5 days after the yellow fever booster vaccination. The receptors come from a man aged 25-45 years who received the YFV17D yellow fever vaccine.

This clonotype came up a few times. The V call is TRBV21-1, the J call TRBJ2-5; no check of the table's D call, TRBD1, against the DNA was made. TRBV21-1 has pseudogene status. The CDR3 covers 9 residues. The chain's CDR3 is CASPGPQYF. As DNA, the CDR3 is TGTGCCAGCCCGGGTCCCCAGTACTTC.

V gene TRBV11-2 combines with J gene TRBJ2-1, with D hard to call. In germline, CDR1 is SGHAT, CDR2 FQNNGV. The length of the CDR3 is 17 residues. Between the trimmed V and J ends, which lost 0 bases and 6 bases, there was a span of 18 bases. DNA for the CDR3: TGTGCCAGCAGCTTAGACTCGGGCGGAGTGGGGTTCAATGAGCAGTTCTTC. Amino acid sequence: CASSLDSGGVGFNEQFF.

At least ten counts were recorded for this clonotype. One end of the junction varies from germline; a read error may be responsible. The CDR3 sequence: CASSLLGGDTQYF. The CDR3 DNA is TGTGCTAGCAGCTTACTAGGCGGAGATACGCAGTATTTT. J is TRBJ2-3 and V is TRBV7-2; D possibly corresponds to TRBD2 (5 bases). The CDR3 spans 13 residues. Germline V CDR1 and CDR2: SGHTA, FQGNSA.

This clonotype was found a few times. The chain carries TRBV7-6 and TRBJ1-5; 8 nucleotides agree with TRBD1. V trimming: 0 bases; J trimming: 6 bases; junction bases outside the gene matches: 10. The CDR3 length is 17 residues. In germline, CDR1 is SGHVS, CDR2 FNYEAQ. CDR3 sequence reads: CASSLAPRTGYSQPQHF. The CDR3 DNA follows: TGTGCCAGCAGCTTAGCGCCCCGGACAGGGTACAGTCAGCCCCAGCATTTT.

This clonotype was seen more than once but under ten times. The V call is TRBV3-1, the J call TRBJ2-3; TRBD2 might be the D (5 bases). The CDR3 sequence is 13 residues long. V gave up 0 bases and J gave up 12 bases, with 13 bases separating them. Germline assignment: CDR1 LGHDT and CDR2 YNNKEL (reference sequence). The CDR3 here is CASSQDAGRFQYF. DNA for the CDR3: TGTGCCAGCAGCCAAGATGCGGGCAGGTTTCAGTATTTT.

This chain uses TRBV20-1 with TRBJ2-7; D remains unclear. Trimming shortened V by 6 bases and J by 0 bases, and 15 bases separated the two germline ends. The CDR3 contains 14 residues. Germline V CDR1 and CDR2: DFQATT, SNEGSKA (reference sequence). The CDR3 DNA reads as TGCAGTGCCCAGACACACTCCACCTCCTACGAGCAGTACTTC. It encodes CSAQTHSTSYEQYF.

The CDR3 sequence is CSARPGSYNEQFF. Written as DNA, the CDR3 is TGCAGTGCTAGACCGGGCTCCTACAATGAGCAGTTCTTC. This chain joins TRBV20-1 and TRBJ2-1; D remains ambiguous. The ends were cut back, 2 bases at V and 0 bases at J, with 5 bases in the middle. This CDR3 is built from 13 residues. The germline CDR1 and CDR2 sequences are DFQATT and SNEGSKA (reference sequence).

The V call is TRBV19, the J call TRBJ2-2; 9 nucleotides align to TRBD2. V shed 6 bases and J 5 bases; nucleotides not matched to a gene: 10. The germline gives CDR1 LNHDA, CDR2 SQIVND (reference sequence). There are 16 residues in the CDR3. The CDR3 sequence is CASRPFGTSLTGELFF. In DNA, the CDR3 is TGTGCCAGTAGGCCCTTCGGGACTAGCTTAACCGGGGAGCTGTTTTTT. Variable domain in full (rest from reference TRBV19 and TRBJ2-2): DGGITQSPKYLFRKEGQNVTLSCEQNLNHDAMYWYRQDPGQGLRLIYYSQIVNDFQKGDIAEGYSVSREKKESFPLTVTSAQKNPTAFYLCASRPFGTSLTGELFFGEGSRLTVL.

This clonotype was seen only a few times. V and J are TRBV20-1 and TRBJ2-7; 11 bases are a match to TRBD2. CDR3 length equals 14 residues. Germline loops: CDR1 DFQATT, CDR2 SNEGSKA (reference sequence). The V and J ends lost 3 bases and 4 bases, in that order; junction bases with no gene match: 5. CDR3 residues: CSARPGLAAYEQYF. In nucleotides, the CDR3 is TGCAGTGCTAGGCCGGGACTAGCGGCTTACGAGCAGTACTTC.

V and J are TRBV7-6 and TRBJ2-1, with TRBD2 matching 15 bases. CDR1 is SGHVS and CDR2 is FNYEAQ in the germline V gene. The CDR3 length is 16 residues. After removal of 4 bases from V and 4 bases from J, the junction contained 2 bases not matched to a gene. CDR3 sequence: CASSYGTSGGYNEQFF. DNA for the CDR3: TGTGCCAGCAGCTACGGGACTAGCGGGGGGTACAATGAGCAGTTCTTC.

This clonotype was detected only a few times. The chain recombines TRBV9 with TRBJ2-5; 7 nucleotides line up with TRBD1. Germline loops: CDR1 SGDLS, CDR2 YYNGEE. CDR3 size: 15 residues. V shed 4 bases and J 5 bases; nucleotides not matched to a gene: 11. Here the CDR3 DNA reads TGTGCCAGCAGCCGAACCGGGGACAGCCGGGAGACCCAGTACTTC. Residues: CASSRTGDSRETQYF.

In this sample, this clonotype turned up a few times. V usage is TRBV20-1 and J usage is TRBJ2-2; TRBD1 is a possible D gene (5 bases). From germline, CDR1 is DFQATT and CDR2 SNEGSKA (reference sequence). The ends were cut back, 3 bases at V and 5 bases at J, with 10 bases in the middle. This CDR3 has 13 amino acids. The CDR3 region is CSASPAGTGELFF. CDR3 DNA sequence: TGCAGTGCTAGTCCCGCAGGGACCGGGGAGCTGTTTTTT.

This clonotype has more than one count but fewer than ten. One end of the junction does not line up with germline, which may come from a read error. CDR3 DNA sequence: TGTGCCAGCGGCCTCCAGGCCTCGAGGGGATGGATCTTC. Translation gives CASGLQASRGWIF. The V gene is TRBV28, the J gene TRBJ2-1; D assignment may be TRBD1 or TRBD2 (5 bases each). Germline lookup yields CDR1 MDHEN and CDR2 SYDVKM. The CDR3 is made up of 13 amino acids.